These 5 T cell receptor beta chains were sequenced from one sample in a study of cytomegalovirus exposure and HLA in healthy donors. PCR primers comprised 60 Vbeta and 13 Jbeta primers. Method: immunoSEQ multiplex PCR; TCRdb's copy keeps in-frame clones and lacks some. In the table there are 55,000 to 70,000 clones, 86% of which are singletons. The sample taken for sequencing was PBMCs. Source of these receptors: a young woman in good health and CMV-seronegative.

The chain combines TRBV6-1 with TRBJ1-1; 7 bases agree with TRBD1. The CDR3 spans 15 residues. Unmatched junction bases numbered 9, after V lost 7 bases and J lost 1 base. Per the germline V gene, CDR1 is MNHNS and CDR2 is SASEGT. The DNA for the CDR3 is TGTGCCAGCACTACCGGACAGGCGGGGAACACTGAAGCTTTCTTT. Translating gives CASTTGQAGNTEAFF.

The J gene is TRBJ2-1, the V gene TRBV11-2; 8 bases align to TRBD2. Germline trimming cut 5 bases from V and 7 bases from J; bases unmatched to any gene: 4. CDR3 length equals 13 residues. In germline, CDR1 is SGHAT, CDR2 FQNNGV. Here the CDR3 reads CASSLAGVNEQFF. The CDR3 DNA reads as TGTGCCAGCAGCCTAGCGGGTGTTAATGAGCAGTTCTTC.

The V call is TRBV4-1, the J call TRBJ2-5; 11 positions match TRBD2. Gene TRBJ2-7 matches the end of the DNA better, so the J call may be wrong. CDR3 length equals 16 residues. Germline-derived CDR1 and CDR2 are MGHRA and YSYEKL. This chain's CDR3 is CASSQGSSGGTYEQYF. CDR3 DNA sequence: TGCGCCAGCAGCCAAGGATCTAGCGGGGGGACCTACGAGCAGTACTTC.

V gene TRBV4-3 combines with J gene TRBJ2-1; D gene uncertain. Germline CDR1 reads LGHNA; CDR2 reads YSLEER. CDR3 length: 15 amino acids. Trimming shortened V by 1 base and J by 4 bases, and 11 bases separated the two germline ends. The DNA of the CDR3 is TGCGCCAGCAGCCAAGGAGGATACCTTTACAATGAGCAGTTCTTC. It codes for CASSQGGYLYNEQFF.

The chain is built from TRBV5-1 and TRBJ2-1, with 15 bases matching TRBD2. V lost 4 bases to trimming and J lost 7 bases; unmatched junction nucleotides: 6. The CDR3 extends over 16 amino acids. Germline V gives CDR1 SGHRS, CDR2 YFSETQ. In nucleotides, the CDR3 is TGCGCCAGCAGCAGGGGGACTAGCGGGAGGAAAAATGAGCAGTTCTTC. This gives the protein CASSRGTSGRKNEQFF.